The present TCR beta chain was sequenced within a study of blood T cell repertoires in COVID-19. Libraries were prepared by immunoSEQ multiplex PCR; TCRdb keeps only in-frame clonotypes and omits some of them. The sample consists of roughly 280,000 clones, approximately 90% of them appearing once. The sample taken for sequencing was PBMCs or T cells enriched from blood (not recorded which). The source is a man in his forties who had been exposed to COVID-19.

The CDR3 nucleotides are TGTGCCAGCAGTTTAGCGGACAGGGCCTACAATGAGCAGTTCTTC. Amino acid sequence: CASSLADRAYNEQFF. The rearrangement uses TRBV27 and TRBJ2-1, with 8 bases fitting TRBD1. J lost 2 bases, V lost 2 bases, and 2 bases had no gene match. Germline assignment: CDR1 MNHEY and CDR2 SMNVEV (reference sequence). The CDR3 has 15 amino acids.